One and the same sample provided the 25 T cell receptor beta chains below, sequenced in a study of EBV T-cell therapy then PD-1 blockade in nasopharyngeal carcinoma (dated by TCRdb to about 2021). According to the study, the label for this sample's time point signals: 266 days after commencement of treatment, after nivolumab therapy. The treatment or condition label here, explained by the study, means: AdE1-LMPpoly-expanded autologous EBV-specific T-cell therapy followed by anti-PD-1 nivolumab. Antigens for these TCRs are unknown. The library was generated by the immunoSEQ multiplex PCR assay. TCRdb carries this immuneACCESS record with in-frame sequences only. Its versions omit some clonotypes, under half of them owing to an unresolved V gene in the studies checked, with the rest unexplained. The sample has 20,000 or so clones on record, roughly four fifths of them singletons. The top ten clonotypes cover 31% of the sample.

The sequenced sample was CD8+ T cells from blood, obtained at approximately day 260 from a patient whose treatment included autologous EBV-specific T cells and nivolumab. Receptors were obtained from a man aged 35 to 55 with nasopharyngeal carcinoma.

The chain joins TRBV7-8 to TRBJ2-1, with a tentative D call TRBD2 (6 bases). The V gene lost 5 bases and the J gene lost 2 bases, with 16 bases spanning the gap. This CDR3 is built from 16 residues. Germline V gene data show CDR1 as SGHVS and CDR2 as FQNEAQ. As DNA, the CDR3 is TGTGCCAGCAGCGGAAGGACGGGGGAGCCCTACAATGAGCAGTTCTTC. Its translation: CASSGRTGEPYNEQFF.

V usage is TRBV19 and J usage is TRBJ2-7; no definite D call. The length of the CDR3 is 13 residues. Trimming removed 1 base at V and 2 bases at J, with 6 bases between. Per the germline V gene, CDR1 is LNHDA and CDR2 is SQIVND (reference sequence). The CDR3 spells CASSIGSTYEQYF. The CDR3 nucleotides read TGTGCCAGTAGTATAGGCAGTACCTACGAGCAGTACTTC.

The chain carries TRBV7-8 and TRBJ2-1; the match to TRBD1 covers 8 bases. CDR1 is SGHVS, CDR2 FQNEAQ, per germline. V lost 2 bases to trimming and J lost 3 bases; unmatched junction nucleotides: 3. This CDR3 comprises 15 residues. CDR3 protein: CASSLLTGDYNEQFF. The CDR3 DNA is TGTGCCAGCAGCTTATTGACAGGGGACTACAATGAGCAGTTCTTC.

This clone rates as medium-sized (0.01 to 0.1%). V is TRBV12-3 or TRBV12-4 and J is TRBJ1-1; weak D call: TRBD1 (5 bases). Trimming cost V 2 bases and J 8 bases, with 12 bases left between them. The CDR3 is 13 amino acids. For the CDR3, the DNA is TGTGCCAGCAGTTTACTGGGGCAGCCGGAAGCTTTCTTT. Its translation is CASSLLGQPEAFF.

This chain joins TRBV6-5 and TRBJ1-2, with 11 bases that match TRBD1. This CDR3 is built from 15 residues. V was pared by 4 bases and J by 2 bases, with 3 bases of the junction left unmatched. CDR1 and CDR2 (germline): MNHEY, SVGAGI. Written as DNA, the CDR3 is TGTGCCAGCAGTTCGGACAGGGGGCCAAACTATGGCTACACCTTC. It encodes CASSSDRGPNYGYTF.

The V and J genes are TRBV9 and TRBJ2-3; 7 bases are a match to TRBD2. Per the germline V gene, CDR1 is SGDLS and CDR2 is YYNGEE. Trimming at V came to 0 bases and at J to 4 bases, leaving 5 bases not matched to a gene. This CDR3 has 15 amino acids. The CDR3 sequence: CASSVAREGPDTQYF. CDR3 DNA: TGTGCCAGCAGCGTAGCAAGGGAGGGCCCAGATACGCAGTATTTT.

The chain recombines TRBV27 with TRBJ1-2; weak D call: TRBD1 (5 bases). The CDR3 runs to 15 residues. Trimming removed 7 bases at V and 5 bases at J, with 20 bases between. The V gene's germline CDR1 is MNHEY and CDR2 SMNVEV (reference sequence). The CDR3 sequence is CASTTFPRGKYGYTF. CDR3 nucleotides: TGTGCCAGCACCACTTTTCCGCGGGGGAAGTATGGCTACACCTTC.

This chain links TRBV13 with TRBJ1-6, with D unclear. CDR3 length equals 12 residues. V was cut by 0 bases and J by 14 bases, with 8 bases left in between. The germline V gene encodes CDR1 PRHDT and CDR2 FYEKMQ (reference sequence). The CDR3 here is CASSLGTRSLHF. DNA for the CDR3: TGTGCCAGCAGCTTAGGGACCCGGTCCCTCCACTTT.

J is TRBJ1-5 and V is TRBV7-6; possibly TRBD1 for D (6 bases). Germline loops: CDR1 SGHVS, CDR2 FNYEAQ. The CDR3 contains 16 residues. Trimming took 1 base from V and 5 from J, leaving 15 bases between them. The CDR3 region is CASSLGGPGGDQPQHF. As DNA, the CDR3 is TGTGCCAGCAGCTTAGGGGGGCCAGGAGGGGATCAGCCCCAGCATTTT.

The CDR3: CASSSQVTGPSYNEQFF. The CDR3, as DNA: TGTGCCAGTAGTTCCCAGGTTACAGGGCCCTCCTACAATGAGCAGTTCTTC. The V call is TRBV19, the J call TRBJ2-1; tentative D call: TRBD1 (6 bases). Between the trimmed V and J ends, which lost 5 bases and 0 bases, there was a span of 17 bases. CDR3 size: 17 residues. Germline V gene lookup returns CDR1 LNHDA and CDR2 SQIVND (reference sequence). Combining the CDR3 with reference TRBV19 and TRBJ2-1 gives the whole variable domain DGGITQSPKYLFRKEGQNVTLSCEQNLNHDAMYWYRQDPGQGLRLIYYSQIVNDFQKGDIAEGYSVSREKKESFPLTVTSAQKNPTAFYLCASSSQVTGPSYNEQFFGPGTRLTVL.

This chain uses TRBV2 with TRBJ2-5; no reliable D call. This CDR3 contains 10 residues. Trimming took off 6 bases at V and 1 base at J, with 0 bases between the two ends. The germline V gene encodes CDR1 SNHLY and CDR2 FYNNEI. The CDR3 region is CASSQETQYF. The CDR3 bases are TGTGCCAGCAGCCAAGAGACCCAGTACTTC.

This clone has just one count. V gene TRBV10-3 combines with J gene TRBJ1-1; 7 positions match TRBD1. After removal of 2 bases from V and 1 base from J, the junction contained 1 base not matched to a gene. The CDR3 has 14 amino acids. Per the germline V gene, CDR1 is ENHRY and CDR2 is SYGVKD. DNA of the CDR3: TGTGCCATCAGTGAGGCAGGGGGGAACACTGAAGCTTTCTTT. Translation gives CAISEAGGNTEAFF.

The rearrangement uses TRBV10-3 and TRBJ1-2; D is possibly TRBD1 (5 bases). Per the germline V gene, CDR1 is ENHRY and CDR2 is SYGVKD. The CDR3 runs 14 residues. V lost 3 bases, J lost 4 bases, and 12 bases lay in between. The CDR3 sequence is CAISERGSPYGYTF. Here the CDR3 DNA reads TGTGCCATCAGTGAACGGGGCAGCCCCTATGGCTACACCTTC.

The V call is TRBV13, the J call TRBJ1-1; D is possibly TRBD1 (6 bases). Germline loops: CDR1 PRHDT, CDR2 FYEKMQ (reference sequence). V was pared by 0 bases and J by 6 bases, with 11 bases between. This CDR3 is built from 14 residues. CDR3 amino acids: CASSLGRGHPEAFF. The CDR3 DNA is TGTGCCAGCAGCTTAGGGCGGGGGCATCCTGAAGCTTTCTTT.

This chain uses TRBV4-1 with TRBJ2-1, with a possible D match to TRBD1 (6 bases). This CDR3 contains 15 residues. Trimming took off 0 bases at V and 6 bases at J, with 12 bases between the two ends. In germline, CDR1 is MGHRA, CDR2 YSYEKL. CDR3 protein: CASSQDRAQGNEQFF. The CDR3 nucleotides are TGCGCCAGCAGCCAAGATCGCGCACAGGGCAATGAGCAGTTCTTC.

CDR3 nucleotides: TGTGCCAGTAGTATAATCCTACCCCCGGGGGGGGCCCACAATGAGCAGTTCTTC. This codes for CASSIILPPGGAHNEQFF. The chain carries TRBV19 and TRBJ2-1; 8 bases map to TRBD2. CDR3 length: 18 amino acids. The junction had 14 bases not matched to a gene; V was cut back by 2 bases and J by 5 bases. Germline V gene lookup returns CDR1 LNHDA and CDR2 SQIVND (reference sequence).

The chain couples TRBV28 to TRBJ2-7; 7 bases are a match to TRBD1. The junction had 3 bases not matched to a gene; V was cut back by 7 bases and J by 0 bases. Per the germline V gene, CDR1 is MDHEN and CDR2 is SYDVKM. This CDR3 spans 13 amino acids. In DNA form, the CDR3 reads TGTGCCAGCACCCGACAGGGCTCCTACGAGCAGTACTTC. Its protein is CASTRQGSYEQYF.

The count of this clone is one. The chain employs TRBV3-1 (or the pseudogene TRBV3-2) and TRBJ2-3; 10 bases align to TRBD2. The junction had 6 bases not matched to a gene; V was cut back by 0 bases and J by 0 bases. The CDR3 runs to 18 residues. Germline values: CDR1 LGHDT, CDR2 YNNKEL (reference sequence). Here the CDR3 reads CASSQDQSGGDSTDTQYF. The CDR3 region has the DNA TGTGCCAGCAGCCAAGATCAGAGCGGGGGGGATAGCACAGATACGCAGTATTTT.

The chain employs TRBV2 and TRBJ2-7; D is ambiguous. Trimming left V 1 base short and J 0 bases short, with 10 bases between. CDR3 length: 15 amino acids. Germline-derived CDR1 and CDR2 are SNHLY and FYNNEI. The CDR3 region has the DNA TGTGCCAGCAGTGAAGAGCCCGGGTTCTCCTACGAGCAGTACTTC. Amino acids: CASSEEPGFSYEQYF.

The CDR3 DNA sequence: TGTGCCAGCAGTTTAGGTGTCGGGCAGAACACCGGGGAGCTGTTTTTT. This encodes CASSLGVGQNTGELFF. The V call is TRBV27, the J call TRBJ2-2; D is ambiguous. The V and J ends lost 2 bases and 1 base respectively, with 11 bases between them. This CDR3 comprises 16 residues. CDR1 MNHEY and CDR2 SMNVEV come from the germline V gene (reference sequence).

This chain uses TRBV2 with TRBJ1-5; D unclear. Trimming took 7 bases from V and 4 from J, leaving 14 bases between them. Germline V gives CDR1 SNHLY, CDR2 FYNNEI. This CDR3 has 14 residues. CDR3 nucleotide sequence: TGTGCCAGCAAAGTAGGACTACAAAATCAGCCCCAGCATTTT. Residues: CASKVGLQNQPQHF.

This chain connects TRBV6-5 to TRBJ2-7; D is possibly TRBD1 (7 bases). Trimming took 0 bases from V and 0 from J, leaving 12 bases between them. This CDR3 spans 16 amino acids. Germline V CDR1 and CDR2: MNHEY, SVGAGI. As DNA, the CDR3 is TGTGCCAGCAGTTACTCGTCGGGGGACAGCTCCTACGAGCAGTACTTC. Its translation: CASSYSSGDSSYEQYF.

CDR3 in amino acids: CASSPEGQRSLHF. CDR3 nucleotide sequence: TGCGCCAGCAGCCCCGAGGGACAGCGCTCCCTCCACTTT. The chain carries TRBV4-1 and TRBJ1-6, with 7 bases that match TRBD1. With 4 bases clipped from V and 14 bases from J, the junction kept 8 bases outside the gene matches. CDR1 is MGHRA and CDR2 is YSYEKL in the germline V gene. The CDR3 sequence is 13 residues long.

The chain links TRBV20-1 to TRBJ2-7; D unclear. V was shortened by 3 bases and J by 2 bases, with 17 bases between the two germline ends. The germline V gene encodes CDR1 DFQATT and CDR2 SNEGSKA (reference sequence). The CDR3 runs to 15 residues. CDR3: CSASDLVGRPYEQYF. CDR3 in DNA: TGCAGTGCTAGTGACCTCGTTGGCCGACCCTACGAGCAGTACTTC.

This CDR3 reads CASSQNREGWETQYF. The DNA for the CDR3 is TGTGCCAGCAGCCAAAATAGGGAGGGCTGGGAGACCCAGTACTTC. The chain recombines TRBV7-2 with TRBJ2-5, with TRBD2 matching over 7 bases. Germline trimming cut 5 bases from V and 5 bases from J; bases unmatched to any gene: 11. This CDR3 region has 15 residues. In germline, CDR1 is SGHTA, CDR2 FQGNSA.